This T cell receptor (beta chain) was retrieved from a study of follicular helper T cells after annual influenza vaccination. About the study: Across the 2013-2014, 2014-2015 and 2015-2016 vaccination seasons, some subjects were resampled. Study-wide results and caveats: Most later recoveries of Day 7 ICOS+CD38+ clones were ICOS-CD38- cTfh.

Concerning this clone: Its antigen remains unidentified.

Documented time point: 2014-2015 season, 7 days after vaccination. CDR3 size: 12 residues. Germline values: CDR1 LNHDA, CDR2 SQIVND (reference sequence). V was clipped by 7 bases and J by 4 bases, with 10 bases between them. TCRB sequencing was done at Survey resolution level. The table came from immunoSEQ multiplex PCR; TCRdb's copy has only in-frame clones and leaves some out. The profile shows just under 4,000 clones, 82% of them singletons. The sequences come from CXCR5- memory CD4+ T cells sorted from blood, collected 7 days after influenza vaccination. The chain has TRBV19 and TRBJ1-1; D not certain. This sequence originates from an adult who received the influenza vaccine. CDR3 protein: CASTGKATEAFF. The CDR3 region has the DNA TGTGCCAGTACGGGGAAGGCCACTGAAGCTTTCTTT.